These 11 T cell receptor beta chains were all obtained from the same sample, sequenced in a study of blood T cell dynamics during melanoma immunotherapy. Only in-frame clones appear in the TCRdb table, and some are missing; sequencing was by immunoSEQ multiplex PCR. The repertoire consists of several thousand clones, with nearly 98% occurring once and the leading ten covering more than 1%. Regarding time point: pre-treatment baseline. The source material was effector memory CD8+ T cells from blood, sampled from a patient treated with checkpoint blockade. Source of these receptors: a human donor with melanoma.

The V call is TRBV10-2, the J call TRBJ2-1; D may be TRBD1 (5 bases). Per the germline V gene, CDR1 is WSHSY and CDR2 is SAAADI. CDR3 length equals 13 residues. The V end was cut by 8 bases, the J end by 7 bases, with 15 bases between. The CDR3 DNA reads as TGCGCCAGCCGTACACCATCAGGGAATGAGCAGTTCTTC. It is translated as CASRTPSGNEQFF.

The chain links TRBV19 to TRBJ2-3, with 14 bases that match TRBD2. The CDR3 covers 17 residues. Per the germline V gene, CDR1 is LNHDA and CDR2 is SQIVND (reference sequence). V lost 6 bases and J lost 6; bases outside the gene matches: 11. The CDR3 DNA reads TGTGCCAGTAGCTCCCCCATGACTAGCGGGAGGGAGGATACGCAGTATTTT. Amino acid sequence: CASSSPMTSGREDTQYF.

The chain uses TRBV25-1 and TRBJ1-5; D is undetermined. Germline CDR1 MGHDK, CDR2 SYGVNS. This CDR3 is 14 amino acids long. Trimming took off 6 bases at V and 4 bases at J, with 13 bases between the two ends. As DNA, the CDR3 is TGTGCCAGCAGCCGGCCGGGAATGAATCAGCCCCAGCATTTT. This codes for CASSRPGMNQPQHF. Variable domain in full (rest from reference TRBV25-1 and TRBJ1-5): EADIYQTPRYLVIGTGKKITLECSQTMGHDKMYWYQQDPGMELHLIHYSYGVNSTEKGDLSSESTVSRIRTEHFPLTLESARPSHTSQYLCASSRPGMNQPQHFGDGTRLSIL.

The CDR3 sequence: CASSLSQGSYGYTF. In nucleotides, the CDR3 is TGTGCCAGCAGTCTCTCTCAGGGCTCCTATGGCTACACCTTC. The chain recombines TRBV27 with TRBJ1-2, with D possibly TRBD1 on 5 matching bases. From germline, CDR1 is MNHEY and CDR2 SMNVEV (reference sequence). The CDR3 contains 14 residues. The V end lost 5 bases, the J end lost 4 bases, and 14 bases lay between the germline ends.

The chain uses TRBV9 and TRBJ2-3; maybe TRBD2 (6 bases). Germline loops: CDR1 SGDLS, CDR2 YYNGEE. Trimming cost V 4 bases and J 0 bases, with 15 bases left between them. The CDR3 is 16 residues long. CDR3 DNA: TGTGCCAGCAGCCCCCTCGGGACTCTGAGCACAGATACGCAGTATTTT. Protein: CASSPLGTLSTDTQYF.

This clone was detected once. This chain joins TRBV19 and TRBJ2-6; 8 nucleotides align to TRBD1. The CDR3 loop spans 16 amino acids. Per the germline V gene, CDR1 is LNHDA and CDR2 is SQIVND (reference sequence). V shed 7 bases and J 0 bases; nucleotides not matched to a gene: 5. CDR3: CASMDRVNSGANVLTF. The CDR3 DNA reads TGTGCCAGTATGGACAGGGTGAACTCTGGGGCCAACGTCCTGACTTTC.

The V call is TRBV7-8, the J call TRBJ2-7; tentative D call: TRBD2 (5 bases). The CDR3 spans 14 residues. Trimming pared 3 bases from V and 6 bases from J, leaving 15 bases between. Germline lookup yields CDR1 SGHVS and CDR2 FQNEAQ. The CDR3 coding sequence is TGTGCCAGCAGCTTTCGGGGATTTGGTTTCGAGCAGTACTTC. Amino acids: CASSFRGFGFEQYF.

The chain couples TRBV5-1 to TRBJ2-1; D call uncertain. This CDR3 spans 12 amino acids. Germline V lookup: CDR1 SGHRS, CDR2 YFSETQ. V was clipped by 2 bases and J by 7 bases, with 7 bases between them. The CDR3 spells CASSFLTNEQFF. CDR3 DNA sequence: TGCGCCAGCAGCTTCTTGACGAATGAGCAGTTCTTC.

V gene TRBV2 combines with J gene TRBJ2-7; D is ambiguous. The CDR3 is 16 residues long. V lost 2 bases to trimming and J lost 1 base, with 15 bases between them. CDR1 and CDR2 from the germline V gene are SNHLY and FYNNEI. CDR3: CASSERADLLSYEQYF. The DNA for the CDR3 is TGTGCCAGCAGTGAAAGGGCGGACCTGTTATCCTACGAGCAGTACTTC.

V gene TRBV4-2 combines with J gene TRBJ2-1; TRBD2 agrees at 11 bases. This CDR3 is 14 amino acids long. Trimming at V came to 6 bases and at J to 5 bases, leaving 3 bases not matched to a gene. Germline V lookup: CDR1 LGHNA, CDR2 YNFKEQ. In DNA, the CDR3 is TGTGCCAGCAGTGATAGCGGGGGGGACAATGAGCAGTTCTTC. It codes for CASSDSGGDNEQFF.

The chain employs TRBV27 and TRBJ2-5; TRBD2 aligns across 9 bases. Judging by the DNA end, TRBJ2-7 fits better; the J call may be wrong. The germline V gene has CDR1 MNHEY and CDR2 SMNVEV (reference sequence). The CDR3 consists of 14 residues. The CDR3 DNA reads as TGTGCCAGCAGTTGGGTTAGCGGGAGTAGCGAGCAGTACTTC. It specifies CASSWVSGSSEQYF.